This passage covers 9 T cell receptor beta chains from one sample sequenced in a study of T cell repertoires and HLA-DP antigens. The table came from immunoSEQ multiplex PCR; TCRdb's copy has only in-frame clones and leaves some out. This table has over 60,000 clones, around 80% appearing once. These receptors' targets are unknown. Material for sequencing was CD4+ T cells from PBMCs. These receptors originate from a man in his sixties in good health and CMV-seronegative.

V and J are TRBV29-1 and TRBJ1-4, with D perhaps matching TRBD1 (5 bases). Per the germline V gene, CDR1 is SQVTM and CDR2 is ANQGSEA. The ends were cut back, 4 bases at V and 8 bases at J, with 14 bases in the middle. There are 13 residues in the CDR3. CDR3 amino acids: CSVVEGLGEKLFF. CDR3 nucleotide sequence: TGCAGCGTTGTCGAGGGGCTTGGGGAAAAACTGTTTTTT.

This clone was found once. This sequence joins TRBV2 and TRBJ1-3; D is possibly TRBD1 (6 bases). V dropped 5 bases and J dropped 4 bases, with 12 bases sitting between them. Germline CDR1 reads SNHLY; CDR2 reads FYNNEI. There are 14 residues in the CDR3. CDR3 residues: CASSKGQGGNTIYF. Written as DNA, the CDR3 is TGTGCCAGCAGTAAGGGACAAGGAGGAAACACCATATATTTT.

This clone showed up just once. The rearrangement uses TRBV29-1 and TRBJ1-1; 7 nucleotides agree with TRBD1. Looked up from germline, CDR1 is SQVTM and CDR2 is ANQGSEA. The CDR3 sequence is 12 residues long. J gave up 4 bases and V 3 bases, and 2 bases lay outside the gene matches. CDR3 sequence (DNA): TGCAGCGTTGACGACAGGGCCACTGAAGCTTTCTTT. Its protein is CSVDDRATEAFF.

The chain links TRBV6-5 to TRBJ2-2, with TRBD1 as a possible D gene (6 bases). This CDR3 region has 14 residues. Germline lookup yields CDR1 MNHEY and CDR2 SVGAGI. Trimming removed 5 bases at V and 2 bases at J, with 9 bases between. Here the CDR3 reads CASSRDTNTGELFF. The CDR3 DNA is TGTGCCAGCAGTCGGGACACAAACACCGGGGAGCTGTTTTTT.

The rearrangement links TRBV5-1 to TRBJ2-2, with 8 nucleotides matching TRBD2. Germline loops: CDR1 SGHRS, CDR2 YFSETQ. V shed 4 bases and J 0 bases; nucleotides not matched to a gene: 2. CDR3 size: 15 residues. The CDR3 DNA reads as TGCGCCAGCAGCCGCGGGGGGTCGAACACCGGGGAGCTGTTTTTT. This gives the protein CASSRGGSNTGELFF.

This rearrangement joins TRBV30 to TRBJ2-7, with D perhaps matching TRBD1 (5 bases). The length of the CDR3 is 15 residues. Germline CDR1 is GTSNPN and CDR2 is SVGIG (reference sequence). V lost 0 bases and J 1 base, leaving 13 bases between the germline ends. CDR3 sequence (DNA): TGTGCCTGGAGTGTACCGTCAGGGTGGTCCTACGAGCAGTACTTC. Translating gives CAWSVPSGWSYEQYF.

The chain employs TRBV28 and TRBJ2-3; the D gene is possibly TRBD1 (6 bases). V was shortened by 6 bases and J by 0 bases, with 13 bases between the two germline ends. Germline-derived CDR1 and CDR2 are MDHEN and SYDVKM. The CDR3 is made up of 15 amino acids. This chain's CDR3 is CASSLTGTSTDTQYF. CDR3 sequence (DNA): TGTGCCAGCAGCCTGACAGGAACTAGCACAGATACGCAGTATTTT.

The chain has TRBV2 and TRBJ2-1; 9 nucleotides align to TRBD2. V lost 6 bases to trimming and J lost 7 bases; unmatched junction nucleotides: 10. CDR3 size: 15 residues. Germline V gene data show CDR1 as SNHLY and CDR2 as FYNNEI. Here the CDR3 reads CASSRNSGSRNEQFF. CDR3 DNA: TGTGCCAGCAGCCGAAATAGCGGGAGTAGGAATGAGCAGTTCTTC.

This rearrangement joins TRBV5-1 to TRBJ1-2; 8 nucleotides line up with TRBD1. The CDR3 totals 14 residues. With 4 bases clipped from V and 8 bases from J, the junction kept 10 bases outside the gene matches. Germline CDR1 SGHRS, CDR2 YFSETQ. The CDR3 spells CASSPQTGTGGYTF. CDR3 DNA: TGCGCCAGCAGCCCCCAGACAGGGACAGGCGGCTACACCTTC.